The 20 T cell receptor beta chains listed next were all sequenced from one sample in a study of shared clonotypes between healthy human individuals. The table came from immunoSEQ multiplex PCR; TCRdb's copy has only in-frame clones and leaves some out. The sample yields approximately 2,200,000 clones, about 93% seen once. Only CD45RO-negative cells positively selected for CCR7 counted as naive CD8 cells, so terminally differentiated effector memory CD45RA+ cells were excluded. Sequencing used naive CD8+ T cells from PBMCs. Receptors were obtained from a man between 18 and 35 years old in good health. Some clones in this sample may be carry-over from other donors' samples.

J is TRBJ2-3 and V is TRBV5-8, with 8 bases that match TRBD2. This CDR3 is built from 16 residues. The V gene's germline CDR1 is SGHTS and CDR2 YDEGEE. V shed 4 bases, J shed 6 bases, and the junction held 13 bases outside the gene matches. CDR3 nucleotides: TGTGCCAGCAGCCCTACTACGCTAGCGGGTTGGGATACGCAGTATTTT. This translates into CASSPTTLAGWDTQYF.

As to this clone: One end of the junction fails to match germline, which may point to a read error. V gene TRBV28 combines with J gene TRBJ1-3; a possible D gene is TRBD1 (5 bases). Germline lookup yields CDR1 MDHEN and CDR2 SYDVKM. This CDR3 comprises 14 residues. The CDR3 DNA reads as TGCGCGACGACCTGGGGGTGGACTGGAAACACCATATATTTT. This encodes CATTWGWTGNTIYF.

V usage is TRBV28 and J usage is TRBJ1-3; D not certain. Trimming took off 4 bases at V and 0 bases at J, with 13 bases between the two ends. This CDR3 spans 16 amino acids. In germline, CDR1 is MDHEN, CDR2 SYDVKM. CDR3: CASSSPREDSGNTIYF. CDR3 nucleotides: TGTGCCAGCAGTTCCCCACGGGAGGACTCTGGAAACACCATATATTTT. Complete variable domain (other parts from reference TRBV28 and TRBJ1-3): DVKVTQSSRYLVKRTGEKVFLECVQDMDHENMFWYRQDPGLGLRLIYFSYDVKMKEKGDIPEGYSVSREKKERFSLILESASTNQTSMYLCASSSPREDSGNTIYFGEGSWLTVV.

J is TRBJ1-3 and V is TRBV29-1; D not resolved. Deletions cut 2 bases from V and 4 bases from J, with 15 bases between. Germline CDR1 and CDR2: SQVTM and ANQGSEA. This CDR3 region has 15 residues. The CDR3 nucleotides read TGCAGCGTTGAAAAGGGTGTAGTGGGAGGAAACACCATATATTTT. Its translation is CSVEKGVVGGNTIYF. The variable domain in full, with the rest retrieved from reference TRBV29-1 and TRBJ1-3, is SAVISQKPSRDICQRGTSLTIQCQVDSQVTMMFWYRQQPGQSLTLIATANQGSEATYESGFVIDKFPISRPNLTFSTLTVSNMSPEDSSIYLCSVEKGVVGGNTIYFGEGSWLTVV.

To note about this clone: At the DNA level, this CDR3 is encoded by other sequences in the same sample as well. J is TRBJ2-7 and V is TRBV5-6; 10 nucleotides match TRBD1. The CDR3 has 12 residues. Germline V gene lookup returns CDR1 SGHDT and CDR2 YYEEEE. V gave up 3 bases and J gave up 6 bases; unmatched junction bases: 0. This chain's CDR3 is CASSWTGGEQYF. DNA of the CDR3: TGTGCCAGCAGCTGGACAGGGGGCGAGCAGTACTTC. Full variable domain (rest looked up from reference TRBV5-6 and TRBJ2-7): DAGVTQSPTHLIKTRGQQVTLRCSPKSGHDTVSWYQQALGQGPQFIFQYYEEEERQRGNFPDRFSGHQFPNYSSELNVNALLLGDSALYLCASSWTGGEQYFGPGTRLTVT.

This rearrangement joins TRBV11-2 to TRBJ1-1; D perhaps matches TRBD1 (6 bases). The germline V gene has CDR1 SGHAT and CDR2 FQNNGV. V gave up 2 bases and J gave up 3 bases, with 10 bases separating them. The CDR3 is 14 residues long. CDR3 in DNA: TGTGCCAGCAGCTTATACAGGGCAGACACTGAAGCTTTCTTT. The encoded protein is CASSLYRADTEAFF. Filled out from reference TRBV11-2 and TRBJ1-1, the complete variable domain reads EAGVAQSPRYKIIEKRQSVAFWCNPISGHATLYWYQQILGQGPKLLIQFQNNGVVDDSQLPKDRFSAERLKGVDSTLKIQPAKLEDSAVYLCASSLYRADTEAFFGQGTRLTVV.

In regard to this clone: Other DNA sequences from this sample encode an identical CDR3 as well. The V call is TRBV5-1, the J call TRBJ2-7, with D hard to call. V was cut by 4 bases and J by 3 bases, with 5 bases left in between. The V gene's germline CDR1 is SGHRS and CDR2 YFSETQ. The CDR3 has 11 amino acids. CDR3 amino acids: CASSVGYEQYF. As DNA, the CDR3 is TGCGCCAGCAGCGTCGGCTACGAGCAGTACTTC. Together with reference TRBV5-1 and TRBJ2-7, the CDR3 gives the full variable domain: KAGVTQTPRYLIKTRGQQVTLSCSPISGHRSVSWYQQTPGQGLQFLFEYFSETQRNKGNFPGRFSGRQFSNSRSEMNVSTLELGDSALYLCASSVGYEQYFGPGTRLTVT.

Concerning this clone: Other nucleotide sequences from this sample produce the same CDR3. V usage is TRBV6-1 and J usage is TRBJ2-7, with D perhaps matching TRBD1 (5 bases). This CDR3 region has 13 residues. Between the trimmed V and J ends, which lost 3 bases and 1 base, there was a span of 7 bases. CDR1 is MNHNS, CDR2 SASEGT, per germline. The CDR3 spells CASSEAGSYEQYF. DNA for the CDR3: TGTGCCAGCAGTGAGGCAGGGTCCTACGAGCAGTACTTC.

The rearrangement links TRBV19 to TRBJ1-4; TRBD1 might be the D (5 bases). Looked up from germline, CDR1 is LNHDA and CDR2 is SQIVND (reference sequence). Trimming took off 7 bases at V and 6 bases at J, with 12 bases between the two ends. CDR3 length: 13 amino acids. CDR3 nucleotides: TGTGCCAGTACCACCCTGGGGGATGAAAAACTGTTTTTT. As protein: CASTTLGDEKLFF. The full variable domain, with the rest looked up from reference TRBV19 and TRBJ1-4, is DGGITQSPKYLFRKEGQNVTLSCEQNLNHDAMYWYRQDPGQGLRLIYYSQIVNDFQKGDIAEGYSVSREKKESFPLTVTSAQKNPTAFYLCASTTLGDEKLFFGSGTQLSVL.

The V call is TRBV27, the J call TRBJ2-7; the match to TRBD1 covers 7 bases. V lost 2 bases, J lost 7 bases, and 8 bases stayed unmatched. This CDR3 contains 14 residues. Per the germline V gene, CDR1 is MNHEY and CDR2 is SMNVEV (reference sequence). CDR3 in amino acids: CASSLQGEEEEQYF. CDR3 bases: TGTGCCAGCAGTTTACAGGGGGAAGAGGAAGAGCAGTACTTC.

The chain carries TRBV30 and TRBJ1-4, with 7 bases lining up with TRBD1. In germline, CDR1 is GTSNPN, CDR2 SVGIG (reference sequence). This CDR3 comprises 15 residues. Unmatched junction bases numbered 10, after V lost 4 bases and J lost 5 bases. The chain's CDR3 is CAWKITGVSNEKLFF. Written as DNA, the CDR3 is TGTGCCTGGAAAATTACAGGGGTCTCCAATGAAAAACTGTTTTTT.

The rearrangement joins TRBV25-1 to TRBJ1-1, with D possibly being TRBD1 (6 bases). From germline, CDR1 is MGHDK and CDR2 SYGVNS. Trimming pared 5 bases from V and 0 bases from J, leaving 16 bases between. The CDR3 is made up of 16 amino acids. The CDR3 sequence: CASSPPTGRVNTEAFF. As DNA, the CDR3 is TGTGCCAGCAGTCCCCCGACAGGTCGGGTGAACACTGAAGCTTTCTTT.

V and J are TRBV7-8 and TRBJ2-7, with a tentative D call TRBD1 (5 bases). The germline V gene has CDR1 SGHVS and CDR2 FQNEAQ. The CDR3 runs to 15 residues. The V gene lost 3 bases and the J gene lost 6 bases, with 18 bases spanning the gap. CDR3 DNA: TGTGCCAGCAGCTTTGGCCAGGGCCTCGGTTTCGAGCAGTACTTC. The encoded protein is CASSFGQGLGFEQYF.

This sequence joins TRBV15 and TRBJ2-7; no definite D call. CDR1 and CDR2 (germline): LNHNV, YYDKDF (reference sequence). V was cut by 3 bases and J by 2 bases, with 11 bases left in between. The CDR3 consists of 14 residues. The DNA for the CDR3 is TGTGCCACCAGCAGCCCAGATAAGGCCTACGAGCAGTACTTC. Its translation is CATSSPDKAYEQYF.

Concerning this clone: Other DNA sequences in the sample encode the same CDR3. The chain couples TRBV7-9 to TRBJ2-7; D uncertain. Germline V gene lookup returns CDR1 SEHNR and CDR2 FQNEAQ (reference sequence). This CDR3 is built from 11 residues. Trimming took off 5 bases at V and 4 bases at J, with 6 bases between the two ends. CDR3 bases: TGTGCCAGCAGCCCAAGTTACGAGCAGTACTTC. It codes for CASSPSYEQYF.

The rearrangement uses TRBV4-1 and TRBJ1-5; D remains unclear. Germline assignment: CDR1 MGHRA and CDR2 YSYEKL. The V end was cut by 1 base, the J end by 2 bases, with 9 bases between. The CDR3 extends over 15 amino acids. DNA for the CDR3: TGCGCCAGCAGCCAAGGGGAGGGAGGCAATCAGCCCCAGCATTTT. Its protein product is CASSQGEGGNQPQHF.

The genes are TRBV7-9 and TRBJ2-3; a possible D gene is TRBD2 (6 bases). Looked up from germline, CDR1 is SEHNR and CDR2 is FQNEAQ (reference sequence). This CDR3 has 16 amino acids. V gave up 7 bases and J gave up 3 bases, with 20 bases separating them. The CDR3 loop is CASTSGVRGETDTQYF. The DNA for the CDR3 is TGTGCCAGCACCTCGGGGGTGCGGGGCGAGACAGATACGCAGTATTTT.

The CDR3 region is CASTSGKREQYF. CDR3 coding DNA: TGTGCCAGCACCAGCGGGAAACGCGAGCAGTACTTC. V is TRBV27 and J is TRBJ2-7, with 7 nucleotides matching TRBD2. The V gene's germline CDR1 is MNHEY and CDR2 SMNVEV (reference sequence). The ends lost 7 bases at V and 6 bases at J; junction bases unmatched: 6. The CDR3 runs 12 residues.

This chain's CDR3 is CASSQLAGGGETQYF. CDR3 bases: TGCGCCAGCAGCCAGCTAGCGGGAGGGGGAGAGACCCAGTACTTC. This chain connects TRBV4-3 to TRBJ2-5, with TRBD2 matching over 12 bases. V shed 3 bases and J 4 bases; nucleotides not matched to a gene: 3. CDR3 size: 15 residues. The V gene's germline CDR1 is LGHNA and CDR2 YSLEER.

V and J are TRBV18 and TRBJ1-2; D ambiguous. Germline CDR1 and CDR2: KGHSH and LQKENI. Trimming removed 1 base from V and 8 bases from J, with 14 bases in between. There are 14 residues in the CDR3. The CDR3 spells CASSPLEVPGGYTF. The CDR3 nucleotides are TGTGCCAGCTCACCACTTGAGGTCCCGGGGGGCTACACCTTC. The full variable domain, rest sourced from reference TRBV18 and TRBJ1-2, is NAGVMQNPRHLVRRRGQEARLRCSPMKGHSHVYWYRQLPEEGLKFMVYLQKENIIDESGMPKERFSAEFPKEGPSILRIQQVVRGDSAAYFCASSPLEVPGGYTFGSGTRLTVV.